Detailed here is one TCR beta chain. These data originate in a study of shared clonotypes between healthy human individuals. Profiled with immunoSEQ multiplex PCR; TCRdb holds only in-frame clones, not every one. Counted here are some 800,000 clones, 80% to 95% occurring once; the ten biggest clones make up 24%. Naive CD8 isolation took CD45RO-negative cells positively selected for CCR7 and excluded terminally differentiated effector memory CD45RA+ cells. Unmatched junction bases numbered 3, after V lost 1 base and J lost 3 bases. The V gene's germline CDR1 is SQVTM and CDR2 ANQGSEA. The CDR3 sequence is 13 residues long.

The material sequenced was naive CD8+ T cells sorted from blood. V and J are TRBV29-1 and TRBJ2-7; 7 bases map to TRBD1. The receptor was isolated from a man aged 25 to 40 in good health. The CDR3 here is CSVEGDRYYEQYF. CDR3 coding DNA: TGCAGCGTTGAAGGGGACAGATACTACGAGCAGTACTTC.